These 12 T cell receptor beta chains were sequenced from one sample in a study of identical twins. TCRdb used MiXCR to reprocess the 5' RACE reads, holding one entry per CDR3 protein. In the table there are 500,000 or so distinct CDR3 sequences, approximately 22% of which are singletons. These records were also assigned to another study, of T cells expressing NK-cell markers.

The sequenced sample consisted of CD4+ T cells sorted from blood. These receptors all come from a young woman in good health.

J is TRBJ2-7 and V is TRBV6-1, with 15 bases matching TRBD2. This CDR3 comprises 16 residues. The germline CDR1 and CDR2 sequences are MNHNS and SASEGT. The V and J ends lost 4 bases and 4 bases, in that order; junction bases with no gene match: 5. The CDR3 loop reads CASSGGLAGGRYEQYF. CDR3 nucleotide sequence: TGTGCCAGCAGTGGGGGACTAGCGGGAGGCCGATACGAGCAGTACTTC.

This clonotype was found a few times. The chain combines TRBV12-3 or TRBV12-4 with TRBJ1-5, with D uncertain. V was pared by 3 bases and J by 4 bases, with 7 bases between. There are 13 residues in the CDR3. The CDR3 is CASSFTANQPQHF. For the CDR3, the DNA is TGTGCCAGCAGTTTTACAGCGAATCAGCCCCAGCATTTT.

This clonotype appeared many times. V gene TRBV7-9 combines with J gene TRBJ2-1; maybe TRBD2 (6 bases). Germline V lookup: CDR1 SEHNR, CDR2 FQNEAQ (reference sequence). Trimming pared 4 bases from V and 7 bases from J, leaving 17 bases between. This CDR3 is 15 amino acids long. CDR3 DNA: TGTGCCAGCAGCTCATCCGTACCGGGGGTGAATGAGCAGTTCTTC. This codes for CASSSSVPGVNEQFF. The complete variable domain, with remaining parts taken from reference TRBV7-9 and TRBJ2-1, reads DTGVSQNPRHKITKRGQNVTFRCDPISEHNRLYWYRQTLGQGPEFLTYFQNEAQLEKSRLLSDRFSAERPKGSFSTLEIQRTEQGDSAMYLCASSSSVPGVNEQFFGPGTRLTVL.

This clonotype has a handful of counts. J is TRBJ2-3 and V is TRBV29-1; TRBD2 is a possible D gene (7 bases). The germline CDR1 and CDR2 sequences are SQVTM and ANQGSEA. Trimming took 3 bases from V and 7 from J, leaving 14 bases between them. The CDR3 covers 13 residues. Written as DNA, the CDR3 is TGCAGCGTTGACGAGGGGGGGGTCTATACGCAGTATTTT. Translated, it gives CSVDEGGVYTQYF.

V gene TRBV10-3 combines with J gene TRBJ1-1; D is undetermined. V lost 10 bases and J lost 8, with 32 bases in between. Germline lookup yields CDR1 ENHRY and CDR2 SYGVKD. This CDR3 has 17 amino acids. The CDR3 coding sequence is TGTGCCACCGCTACCCCTTCGTATTTAAGGGAAAAAAAAGAAGCTTTCTTT. Translation: CATATPSYLREKKEAFF.

This clonotype was seen a few times. The chain joins TRBV7-2 to TRBJ2-7, with 9 positions matching TRBD2. With 1 base clipped from V and 7 bases from J, the junction kept 5 bases outside the gene matches. The CDR3 is 14 amino acids. Germline CDR1 is SGHTA and CDR2 is FQGNSA. The CDR3 loop reads CASSLGSGSREQYF. Written as DNA, the CDR3 is TGTGCCAGCAGCTTAGGTAGCGGGAGTAGGGAGCAGTACTTC.

This clonotype was picked up a small number of times. The J gene is TRBJ2-7, the V gene TRBV5-1; D is unclear. Per germline, CDR1 SGHRS and CDR2 YFSETQ. The CDR3 is made up of 13 amino acids. The ends were cut back, 8 bases at V and 2 bases at J, with 14 bases in the middle. CDR3 amino acids: CASFPVAPYEQYF. In DNA form, the CDR3 reads TGCGCCAGTTTTCCTGTTGCCCCCTACGAGCAGTACTTC.

A few counts support this clonotype. The genes are TRBV6-1 and TRBJ1-1; no clear D. Germline V gene sequence: CDR1 MNHNS, CDR2 SASEGT. With 5 bases removed from V and 1 base from J, the gap between germline ends came to 14 bases. This CDR3 is built from 15 residues. The CDR3 DNA reads as TGTGCCAGCAGTCTTGCGGCACGTCGGAACACTGAAGCTTTCTTT. Translation: CASSLAARRNTEAFF.

The CDR3 DNA sequence: TGTGCCGGCACCTACCGGGGGACCCAGTACTTC. Its protein product is CAGTYRGTQYF. The genes are TRBV12-3 or TRBV12-4 and TRBJ2-5; D may be TRBD2 (5 bases). This CDR3 is built from 11 residues. Trimming pared 11 bases from V and 7 bases from J, leaving 14 bases between.

This clonotype was detected a few times. The chain combines TRBV7-9 with TRBJ1-1; TRBD1 matches 9 bases. Germline trimming cut 5 bases from V and 4 bases from J; bases unmatched to any gene: 5. Germline V CDR1 and CDR2: SEHNR, FQNEAQ (reference sequence). The CDR3 loop spans 14 amino acids. The CDR3 region has the DNA TGTGCCAGCAGCCAACAGGGGGCAGGCACTGAAGCTTTCTTT. Amino acids: CASSQQGAGTEAFF.

A few counts support this clonotype. The rearrangement uses TRBV12-3 or TRBV12-4 and TRBJ2-1, with TRBD2 as a possible D gene (7 bases). This CDR3 spans 15 amino acids. The germline V and J ends were trimmed by 7 bases and 10 bases, with 23 bases remaining between them. The CDR3 is CASIPRGAGVGEQFF. The CDR3 DNA follows: TGTGCCAGCATCCCTCGGGGGGCGGGAGTAGGAGAGCAGTTCTTC.

The rearrangement links TRBV29-1 to TRBJ1-1; D gene uncertain. The CDR3 has 11 amino acids. Germline V gives CDR1 SQVTM, CDR2 ANQGSEA. V shed 7 bases and J shed 4 bases, with 10 bases lying between them. The CDR3 DNA reads as TGCAGCGCTGGTCTGGGCACTGAAGCTTTCTTT. This sequence encodes CSAGLGTEAFF.